The clone carrying this T cell receptor (beta chain) was seen a few times. Its antigen is as yet unknown. The record originates from a study of T-cell memory formation after mild COVID-19. Overall study context: TCR clusters mostly belonged to single donors. The study, taken as a whole, reports: Later expanders leaned toward CD4+, whereas clones contracting from day 15 to 85 were balanced CD4/CD8. The pre-infection memory compartment contained some responding clones, suggesting cross-reactive memory joined.

MiXCR, applied by TCRdb to the 5' RACE reads, yields one record per CDR3 protein. The data hold a few hundred thousand distinct CDR3 sequences, with around 27% observed a single time. J was trimmed by 0 bases and V by 2 bases; bases with no gene match: 3. The CDR3 has 15 amino acids. Sequenced input: PBMCs or a T cell subset sorted from them (not recorded which). The chain uses TRBV12-3 or TRBV12-4 and TRBJ2-7; 8 bases are a match to TRBD2. The receptor was derived from an adult woman who had mild COVID-19 (a few samples of this study predate the infection). Cell type and time point are not known. CDR3 nucleotides: TGTGCCAGCAGTTTAAGCGGGGGAGCCTCCTACGAGCAGTACTTC. This translates into CASSLSGGASYEQYF.